These 26 T cell receptor beta chains were sequenced from one sample in a study of T cells in localized non-small cell lung cancer. Here immunoSEQ multiplex PCR was the method, and the copy in TCRdb shows in-frame clones only, minus some. The sample lists fewer than 6,000 clones, 28% seen once, with approximately 4.8% in the top ten. The input for sequencing was lung tumor tissue, taken before any cancer treatment. These TCRs come from a man between 40 and 70 years old with stage II lung adenocarcinoma.

In this sample, this clone turned up a few times. This chain connects TRBV28 to TRBJ2-7; 12 bases align to TRBD2. CDR1 MDHEN and CDR2 SYDVKM come from the germline V gene. J gave up 7 bases and V 3 bases, and 16 bases lay outside the gene matches. This CDR3 has 18 amino acids. Here the CDR3 reads CASSFGTGTSGPWGEQYF. The CDR3 DNA is TGTGCCAGCAGTTTCGGAACCGGGACTAGCGGGCCTTGGGGAGAGCAGTACTTC.

In this sample, this clone turned up once. V gene TRBV19 combines with J gene TRBJ2-3; 10 nucleotides align to TRBD2. The germline V gene encodes CDR1 LNHDA and CDR2 SQIVND (reference sequence). The J segment lost 5 bases and the V segment lost 4 bases, leaving 12 bases of the junction unmatched. The CDR3 extends over 17 amino acids. CDR3 bases: TGTGCCAGTAGTACCCTTCTAGCGGGAGAACAGGGAGATACGCAGTATTTT. Its translation is CASSTLLAGEQGDTQYF.

The chain recombines TRBV19 with TRBJ1-5; TRBD1 might be the D (6 bases). The V end lost 4 bases, the J end lost 0 bases, and 13 bases lay between the germline ends. CDR1 LNHDA and CDR2 SQIVND come from the germline V gene (reference sequence). The CDR3 spans 16 residues. Here the CDR3 reads CASSRGQFYSNQPQHF. DNA for the CDR3: TGTGCCAGTAGTAGAGGACAGTTTTATAGCAATCAGCCCCAGCATTTT.

CDR3 bases: TGCAGCGTTATCCGGGGCCAACCCTCTGGGGCCAACGTCCTGACTTTC. As protein: CSVIRGQPSGANVLTF. J is TRBJ2-6 and V is TRBV29-1; D is tentatively TRBD1 or TRBD2 (5 bases each). This CDR3 comprises 16 residues. V gave up 5 bases and J gave up 0 bases, with 14 bases separating them. Per germline, CDR1 SQVTM and CDR2 ANQGSEA. The full variable domain, its missing parts supplied by reference TRBV29-1 and TRBJ2-6, is SAVISQKPSRDICQRGTSLTIQCQVDSQVTMMFWYRQQPGQSLTLIATANQGSEATYESGFVIDKFPISRPNLTFSTLTVSNMSPEDSSIYLCSVIRGQPSGANVLTFGAGSRLTVL.

The chain carries TRBV6-8 and TRBJ1-3, with TRBD1 as a possible D gene (5 bases). The CDR3 consists of 16 residues. Germline CDR1 reads MNHGY; CDR2 reads SAAAGT. The V and J ends lost 6 bases and 3 bases respectively, with 18 bases between them. The DNA of the CDR3 is TGTGCCAGCAGGATCGGGGACCCTCGGGATGGAAACACCATATATTTT. Translation gives CASRIGDPRDGNTIYF.

This rearrangement joins TRBV11-3 to TRBJ2-1, with no clear D. The CDR3 is 16 residues long. Trimming stripped 0 bases from V and 8 bases from J, with 17 bases between. Germline V lookup: CDR1 SGHNT, CDR2 YENEEA. This chain's CDR3 is CASSLDELLAGDEQFF. In nucleotides, the CDR3 is TGTGCCAGCAGCTTAGACGAACTTTTGGCAGGAGATGAGCAGTTCTTC.

The count of this clone is one. The genes are TRBV28 and TRBJ2-3; the D is unclear. Germline values: CDR1 MDHEN, CDR2 SYDVKM. The germline V and J ends were trimmed by 5 bases and 0 bases, with 9 bases remaining between them. This CDR3 is 14 amino acids long. CDR3 sequence (DNA): TGTGCCAGCAGTCCAGCAGCTAGCACAGATACGCAGTATTTT. Translation gives CASSPAASTDTQYF.

A few counts support this clone. The J gene is TRBJ2-4, the V gene TRBV19, with D tentatively TRBD1 (6 bases). Germline CDR1 reads LNHDA; CDR2 reads SQIVND (reference sequence). The CDR3 length is 14 residues. V lost 7 bases to trimming and J lost 3 bases, with 13 bases between them. For the CDR3, the DNA is TGTGCCAGTACAGGGGCGAGAGTCAAAAACATTCAGTACTTC. It codes for CASTGARVKNIQYF.

The CDR3 loop is CASSPPLEAGRETQYF. DNA of the CDR3: TGTGCCAGCTCACCACCTTTAGAAGCGGGACGAGAGACCCAGTACTTC. V is TRBV18 and J is TRBJ2-5; TRBD2 agrees at 7 bases. The J segment lost 4 bases and the V segment lost 0 bases, leaving 8 bases of the junction unmatched. Germline V gives CDR1 KGHSH, CDR2 LQKENI. The CDR3 extends over 16 amino acids.

The chain links TRBV19 to TRBJ1-1; no reliable D call. Trimming pared 7 bases from V and 5 bases from J, leaving 17 bases between. Germline-derived CDR1 and CDR2 are LNHDA and SQIVND (reference sequence). The CDR3 sequence is 14 residues long. CDR3 sequence: CASTLTLEPTEAFF. DNA for the CDR3: TGTGCCAGTACTCTCACACTAGAACCGACTGAAGCTTTCTTT.

The genes are TRBV12-5 and TRBJ2-3; D is undetermined. The CDR3 sequence is 13 residues long. Trimming pared 4 bases from V and 0 bases from J, leaving 5 bases between. Germline V gives CDR1 LGHNT, CDR2 FRNRAP. CDR3 bases: TGTGCTAGTGGTTCCCCAAGCACAGATACGCAGTATTTT. Protein product: CASGSPSTDTQYF.

This rearrangement joins TRBV28 to TRBJ1-2; D possibly corresponds to TRBD1 (5 bases). The V gene's germline CDR1 is MDHEN and CDR2 SYDVKM. The CDR3 is made up of 13 amino acids. The V and J ends lost 1 base and 4 bases respectively, with 7 bases between them. The CDR3 region has the DNA TGTGCCAGCAGTTTATTAGGGGTCTATGGCTACACCTTC. It specifies CASSLLGVYGYTF.

V and J are TRBV11-3 and TRBJ1-1; D gene unclear. The CDR3 has 14 amino acids. Germline-derived CDR1 and CDR2 are SGHNT and YENEEA. V shed 1 base and J shed 2 bases, with 8 bases lying between them. In DNA, the CDR3 is TGTGCCAGCAGCTTAGGAAGGAGAAACACTGAAGCTTTCTTT. Its translation: CASSLGRRNTEAFF. The full variable domain, completed using reference TRBV11-3 and TRBJ1-1, is EAGVVQSPRYKIIEKKQPVAFWCNPISGHNTLYWYLQNLGQGPELLIRYENEEAVDDSQLPKDRFSAERLKGVDSTLKIQPAELGDSAVYLCASSLGRRNTEAFFGQGTRLTVV.

The V and J genes are TRBV9 and TRBJ2-1, with 11 bases matching TRBD1. V was pared by 3 bases and J by 7 bases, with 3 bases of the junction left unmatched. Germline assignment: CDR1 SGDLS and CDR2 YYNGEE. CDR3 size: 14 residues. The chain's CDR3 is CASSADRGQNEQFF. CDR3 DNA: TGTGCCAGCAGCGCGGACAGGGGGCAGAATGAGCAGTTCTTC.

This clone was detected only a few times. The genes are TRBV11-3 and TRBJ1-2; tentatively, D is TRBD1 (5 bases). V was clipped by 4 bases and J by 8 bases, with 26 bases between them. The germline gives CDR1 SGHNT, CDR2 YENEEA. The CDR3 consists of 17 residues. Here the CDR3 reads CASSSSGRTPISGGYTF. Here the CDR3 DNA reads TGTGCCAGCAGCTCCTCGGGTAGGACACCCATTAGCGGGGGCTACACCTTC. The full variable domain, its missing parts supplied by reference TRBV11-3 and TRBJ1-2, is EAGVVQSPRYKIIEKKQPVAFWCNPISGHNTLYWYLQNLGQGPELLIRYENEEAVDDSQLPKDRFSAERLKGVDSTLKIQPAELGDSAVYLCASSSSGRTPISGGYTFGSGTRLTVV.

This clone was observed a handful of times. This chain connects TRBV11-3 to TRBJ2-1, with D maybe TRBD2 (6 bases). Germline V gene data show CDR1 as SGHNT and CDR2 as YENEEA. The ends were cut back, 3 bases at V and 3 bases at J, with 15 bases in the middle. The CDR3 has 16 residues. CDR3 sequence: CASSLGGNQRYNEQFF. The CDR3 DNA is TGTGCCAGCAGCTTGGGCGGGAACCAACGCTACAATGAGCAGTTCTTC.

This clone was counted between two and nine times. The rearrangement joins TRBV19 to TRBJ2-1; D could derive from TRBD1 or TRBD2 (5 bases each). Per the germline V gene, CDR1 is LNHDA and CDR2 is SQIVND (reference sequence). This CDR3 comprises 15 residues. The V end lost 1 base, the J end lost 2 bases, and 9 bases lay between the germline ends. The CDR3 loop reads CASSIGGSTYNEQFF. The CDR3 bases are TGTGCCAGTAGTATAGGGGGGTCCACCTACAATGAGCAGTTCTTC.

J is TRBJ2-3 and V is TRBV14; D tentatively reads TRBD1 or TRBD2 (5 bases each). The germline CDR1 and CDR2 sequences are SGHDN and FVKESK. V was cut by 1 base and J by 5 bases, with 10 bases left in between. This CDR3 spans 14 amino acids. The CDR3 DNA is TGTGCCAGCAGCCAAGTGGGGGTGAAAGATACGCAGTATTTT. Translation: CASSQVGVKDTQYF. The full variable domain, in which reference TRBV14 and TRBJ2-3 provide the parts outside the CDR3, is EAGVTQFPSHSVIEKGQTVTLRCDPISGHDNLYWYRRVMGKEIKFLLHFVKESKQDESGMPNNRFLAERTGGTYSTLKVQPAELEDSGVYFCASSQVGVKDTQYFGPGTRLTVL.

J is TRBJ2-5 and V is TRBV28; D is perhaps TRBD1 or TRBD2 (7 bases each). V was clipped by 3 bases and J by 1 base, with 21 bases between them. Per the germline V gene, CDR1 is MDHEN and CDR2 is SYDVKM. CDR3 length equals 18 residues. CDR3 in amino acids: CASSLSRGLGGVQETQYF. CDR3 in DNA: TGTGCCAGCAGTTTGTCGAGGGGGCTGGGAGGGGTCCAAGAGACCCAGTACTTC.

A few counts support this clone. The chain joins TRBV14 to TRBJ2-5; 7 bases align to TRBD2. The CDR3 has 15 amino acids. From germline, CDR1 is SGHDN and CDR2 FVKESK. J lost 1 base, V lost 2 bases, and 4 bases had no gene match. DNA for the CDR3: TGTGCCAGCAGCCAACGAGGACTAGTCCAAGAGACCCAGTACTTC. This translates into CASSQRGLVQETQYF. Combining the CDR3 with reference TRBV14 and TRBJ2-5 gives the whole variable domain EAGVTQFPSHSVIEKGQTVTLRCDPISGHDNLYWYRRVMGKEIKFLLHFVKESKQDESGMPNNRFLAERTGGTYSTLKVQPAELEDSGVYFCASSQRGLVQETQYFGPGTRLLVL.

This clone was recorded a few times. The genes are TRBV1 and TRBJ1-4; the tabulated D call, TRBD1, remains unverified against the DNA. TRBV1 is a documented pseudogene. The CDR3 has 15 amino acids. The CDR3 sequence: CASSQDARGTEKLFF. CDR3 nucleotides: TGCGCCAGCAGCCAAGATGCTAGGGGAACTGAAAAACTGTTTTTT.

A few counts support this clone. The chain is built from TRBV6-8 and TRBJ2-7; D not resolved. Germline lookup yields CDR1 MNHGY and CDR2 SAAAGT. The CDR3 is 13 residues long. The V gene lost 5 bases and the J gene lost 7 bases, with 15 bases spanning the gap. The chain's CDR3 is CASSGYGVEEQYF. CDR3 sequence (DNA): TGTGCCAGCAGTGGATATGGGGTTGAAGAGCAGTACTTC.

The V and J genes are TRBV28 and TRBJ2-7, with 8 bases aligning to TRBD2. The V segment lost 7 bases and the J segment 6 bases; nucleotides outside the gene matches: 8. Looked up from germline, CDR1 is MDHEN and CDR2 is SYDVKM. There are 13 residues in the CDR3. DNA of the CDR3: TGTGCCAGCAAATTGGCGGGGGGTGGCGAGCAGTACTTC. Amino acid sequence: CASKLAGGGEQYF.

This chain joins TRBV11-3 and TRBJ1-1; D is unresolved. The CDR3 sequence is 16 residues long. Germline V gene sequence: CDR1 SGHNT, CDR2 YENEEA. With 3 bases removed from V and 4 bases from J, the gap between germline ends came to 18 bases. The CDR3 is CASSLVFFLRGTEAFF. The CDR3 DNA reads as TGTGCCAGCAGCTTGGTTTTTTTTCTCCGGGGCACTGAAGCTTTCTTT.

This clone has only a few counts. The chain joins TRBV19 to TRBJ1-1; tentative D call: TRBD1 (6 bases). Germline-derived CDR1 and CDR2 are LNHDA and SQIVND (reference sequence). This CDR3 is built from 13 residues. The V and J ends lost 7 bases and 5 bases respectively, with 14 bases between them. In DNA form, the CDR3 reads TGTGCCAGTAACCAGGGGTCCGCGACTGAAGCTTTCTTT. Encoded protein: CASNQGSATEAFF.

The V gene is TRBV30, the J gene TRBJ2-3, with D possibly TRBD1 on 6 matching bases. In germline, CDR1 is GTSNPN, CDR2 SVGIG (reference sequence). The ends were cut back, 7 bases at V and 5 bases at J, with 22 bases in the middle. The CDR3 covers 15 residues. The CDR3 loop reads CASIPDGVGGDTQYF. CDR3 bases: TGTGCCTCGATCCCGGACGGGGTAGGGGGAGATACGCAGTATTTT.